These 23 T cell receptor beta chains were sequenced from one sample in a study of Ad26.COV2.S vaccination and SARS-CoV-2 variants. The method was immunoSEQ multiplex PCR; TCRdb's version includes in-frame clones alone and lacks a portion of them. There are some 290,000 clones in the sample; around four fifths occur only once, and around 2% lies in the top ten. Treatment here: roughly 19 received Ad26.COV2.S at low or high dose, single or two shots; about 5 received placebo; per-sample allocation not given. Samples were taken on day 63 after the first vaccine or placebo injection. Sequenced material: peripheral blood, taken in a trial of Ad26.COV2.S vaccine versus placebo. All receptors derive from a person aged 18 to 65 who received the Ad26.COV2.S COVID-19 vaccine or a placebo.

The rearrangement links TRBV7-2 to TRBJ2-7; the match to TRBD2 covers 9 bases. Germline CDR1 is SGHTA and CDR2 is FQGNSA. The ends lost 6 bases at V and 0 bases at J; junction bases unmatched: 3. The CDR3 has 14 residues. The CDR3 sequence is CASRLAGPSYEQYF. The CDR3 DNA reads as TGTGCCAGCAGGCTAGCGGGGCCCTCCTACGAGCAGTACTTC.

This clone was observed once. The CDR3 reads CASSYSRGGNSPLHF. The CDR3 nucleotides read TGTGCCAGCAGTTACTCTCGGGGTGGGAATTCACCCCTCCACTTT. The genes are TRBV6-5 and TRBJ1-6; D not certain. The CDR3 runs 15 residues. The ends were cut back, 0 bases at V and 7 bases at J, with 10 bases in the middle. Germline lookup yields CDR1 MNHEY and CDR2 SVGAGI.

The V gene is TRBV4-1, the J gene TRBJ1-2; no firm D call. The V end lost 1 base, the J end lost 0 bases, and 6 bases lay between the germline ends. The length of the CDR3 is 14 residues. In germline, CDR1 is MGHRA, CDR2 YSYEKL. The CDR3 here is CASSQVLANYGYTF. The CDR3 DNA is TGCGCCAGCAGCCAAGTATTAGCTAACTATGGCTACACCTTC.

The chain joins TRBV5-1 to TRBJ2-1, with 10 bases that match TRBD2. Per germline, CDR1 SGHRS and CDR2 YFSETQ. The J segment lost 7 bases and the V segment lost 0 bases, leaving 10 bases of the junction unmatched. The CDR3 totals 17 residues. The CDR3 spells CASSLDSSGGARNEQFF. The CDR3 DNA reads as TGCGCCAGCAGCTTGGATTCTAGCGGGGGCGCCAGAAATGAGCAGTTCTTC.

The chain has TRBV15 and TRBJ1-1; D gene uncertain. The CDR3 consists of 15 residues. Deletions cut 0 bases from V and 0 bases from J, with 8 bases between. In germline, CDR1 is LNHNV, CDR2 YYDKDF (reference sequence). CDR3 sequence (DNA): TGTGCCACCAGCAGAGATTACACCATGAACACTGAAGCTTTCTTT. Protein: CATSRDYTMNTEAFF.

This clone was recorded once. Here the CDR3 reads CASSLREQETQYF. The CDR3 DNA follows: TGTGCCAGCAGTCTCCGGGAACAAGAGACCCAGTACTTC. This chain connects TRBV12-3 or TRBV12-4 to TRBJ2-5; possible D gene TRBD2, 5 bases. The CDR3 is 13 amino acids. The ends were cut back, 5 bases at V and 2 bases at J, with 9 bases in the middle.

The chain couples TRBV19 to TRBJ1-6; D is possibly TRBD1 (6 bases). The CDR3 sequence is 17 residues long. Deletions cut 5 bases from V and 7 bases from J, with 21 bases between. Germline values: CDR1 LNHDA, CDR2 SQIVND (reference sequence). CDR3: CASSPTRTGIRNSPLHF. In DNA form, the CDR3 reads TGTGCCAGTAGTCCAACGCGTACAGGGATCCGAAATTCACCCCTCCACTTT.

The J gene is TRBJ1-6, the V gene TRBV4-2; D uncertain. Germline CDR1 is LGHNA and CDR2 is YNFKEQ. Trimming pared 1 base from V and 11 bases from J, leaving 9 bases between. This CDR3 is 13 amino acids long. CDR3: CASSQGSKTPLHF. DNA for the CDR3: TGTGCCAGCAGCCAAGGATCGAAGACACCCCTCCACTTT.

This clone was counted between two and nine times. The chain combines TRBV9 with TRBJ2-2; D remains ambiguous. Germline-derived CDR1 and CDR2 are SGDLS and YYNGEE. The CDR3 contains 14 residues. Trimming took off 0 bases at V and 3 bases at J, with 6 bases between the two ends. The CDR3 spells CASSVVAYTGELFF. Written as DNA, the CDR3 is TGTGCCAGCAGCGTAGTTGCCTACACCGGGGAGCTGTTTTTT. Filled out from reference TRBV9 and TRBJ2-2, the complete variable domain reads DSGVTQTPKHLITATGQRVTLRCSPRSGDLSVYWYQQSLDQGLQFLIQYYNGEERAKGNILERFSAQQFPDLHSELNLSSLELGDSALYFCASSVVAYTGELFFGEGSRLTVL.

The rearrangement uses TRBV5-6 and TRBJ2-7; TRBD1 matches at 9 bases. V lost 4 bases to trimming and J lost 7 bases; unmatched junction nucleotides: 12. Per the germline V gene, CDR1 is SGHDT and CDR2 is YYEEEE. The CDR3 loop spans 15 amino acids. CDR3: CASSPTANRGQEQYF. DNA for the CDR3: TGTGCCAGCAGCCCGACCGCGAACAGGGGGCAAGAGCAGTACTTC.

This clone was observed a few times. The genes are TRBV6-5 and TRBJ1-1, with 7 bases matching TRBD1. V gave up 6 bases and J gave up 3 bases; unmatched junction bases: 10. CDR1 MNHEY and CDR2 SVGAGI come from the germline V gene. There are 15 residues in the CDR3. CDR3 sequence (DNA): TGTGCCAGCAGCAGGACAGGACCGGGAGACACTGAAGCTTTCTTT. Translated: CASSRTGPGDTEAFF.

The chain combines TRBV29-1 with TRBJ1-2; no firm D call. Germline V CDR1 and CDR2: SQVTM, ANQGSEA. The V and J ends lost 6 bases and 6 bases respectively, with 14 bases between them. The CDR3 has 12 residues. The DNA of the CDR3 is TGCAGCGTCGCCGGGAGGGTAAATGGCTACACCTTC. Translated: CSVAGRVNGYTF.

This clone was seen once. This sequence joins TRBV7-9 and TRBJ2-2, with a weak D call TRBD1 (6 bases). Germline V gene data show CDR1 as SEHNR and CDR2 as FQNEAQ (reference sequence). V lost 1 base to trimming and J lost 4 bases, with 10 bases between them. The CDR3 extends over 15 amino acids. CDR3 bases: TGTGCCAGCAGCTTAGTCTCAGGGGCCACCGGGGAGCTGTTTTTT. It translates to CASSLVSGATGELFF.

The chain joins TRBV5-1 to TRBJ2-3, with 11 nucleotides matching TRBD2. J lost 3 bases, V lost 3 bases, and 3 bases had no gene match. Per germline, CDR1 SGHRS and CDR2 YFSETQ. The CDR3 length is 15 residues. The CDR3 region is CASSSSGGLTDTQYF. DNA of the CDR3: TGCGCCAGCAGCTCTAGCGGGGGGTTAACAGATACGCAGTATTTT.

V and J are TRBV30 and TRBJ1-6; TRBD1 is a possible D gene (5 bases). V lost 0 bases to trimming and J lost 11 bases, with 8 bases between them. The CDR3 runs 12 residues. Germline V CDR1 and CDR2: GTSNPN, SVGIG (reference sequence). In DNA form, the CDR3 reads TGTGCCTGGAGTGTAAGGGGTGCACCCCTCCACTTT. It codes for CAWSVRGAPLHF. Full variable domain (outside the CDR3, taken from reference TRBV30 and TRBJ1-6): SQTIHQWPATLVQPVGSPLSLECTVEGTSNPNLYWYRQAAGRGLQLLFYSVGIGQISSEVPQNLSASRPQDRQFILSSKKLLLSDSGFYLCAWSVRGAPLHFGNGTRLTVT.

V and J are TRBV14 and TRBJ1-1; 7 nucleotides match TRBD1. The CDR3 loop spans 15 amino acids. The V and J ends lost 4 bases and 3 bases, in that order; junction bases with no gene match: 8. CDR1 is SGHDN, CDR2 FVKESK, per germline. The CDR3 loop is CASSPRTGWDTEAFF. The CDR3 DNA reads as TGTGCCAGCAGCCCGCGGACAGGCTGGGACACTGAAGCTTTCTTT.

The rearrangement links TRBV6-5 to TRBJ2-1; 8 bases line up with TRBD2. J lost 6 bases, V lost 0 bases, and 1 base had no gene match. Germline V CDR1 and CDR2: MNHEY, SVGAGI. This CDR3 contains 14 residues. DNA of the CDR3: TGTGCCAGCAGTTACTCACGGGGGGGCAATGAGCAGTTCTTC. It yields the protein CASSYSRGGNEQFF.

This rearrangement joins TRBV20-1 to TRBJ1-1; D remains unclear. CDR1 is DFQATT and CDR2 is SNEGSKA in the germline V gene (reference sequence). V gave up 3 bases and J gave up 7 bases, with 15 bases separating them. CDR3 length: 13 residues. CDR3 region: CSASGGESLEAFF. The CDR3 nucleotides are TGCAGTGCTAGTGGCGGGGAATCCCTTGAAGCTTTCTTT.

CDR3 sequence reads: CSVMHGYTQYF. The CDR3 bases are TGCAGCGTTATGCACGGATATACGCAGTATTTT. The rearrangement uses TRBV29-1 and TRBJ2-3; no clear D gene. CDR1 and CDR2 (germline): SQVTM, ANQGSEA. Trimming shortened V by 5 bases and J by 7 bases, and 10 bases separated the two germline ends. The CDR3 has 11 amino acids.

The chain is built from TRBV6-2 or TRBV6-3 and TRBJ1-1; tentative D call: TRBD1 (6 bases). V lost 0 bases, J lost 6 bases, and 17 bases lay in between. The CDR3 is 16 residues long. Per germline, CDR1 MNHEY and CDR2 SVGEGT. CDR3 amino acids: CASSYSRRGGGPEAFF. The CDR3 nucleotides are TGTGCCAGCAGTTACTCGAGACGGGGGGGCGGGCCTGAAGCTTTCTTT.

This chain joins TRBV30 and TRBJ2-2, with a possible D match to TRBD1 (6 bases). The CDR3 totals 12 residues. Germline V gene data show CDR1 as GTSNPN and CDR2 as SVGIG (reference sequence). The V end lost 3 bases, the J end lost 7 bases, and 9 bases lay between the germline ends. CDR3 in DNA: TGTGCCTGGAGGCAGGGGAACGGGGAGCTGTTTTTT. This gives the protein CAWRQGNGELFF. The full variable domain, with the rest looked up from reference TRBV30 and TRBJ2-2, is SQTIHQWPATLVQPVGSPLSLECTVEGTSNPNLYWYRQAAGRGLQLLFYSVGIGQISSEVPQNLSASRPQDRQFILSSKKLLLSDSGFYLCAWRQGNGELFFGEGSRLTVL.

The sample holds a few counts of this clone. The chain links TRBV13 to TRBJ2-4; 9 nucleotides align to TRBD2. There are 14 residues in the CDR3. Germline CDR1 and CDR2: PRHDT and FYEKMQ (reference sequence). The ends lost 1 base at V and 6 bases at J; junction bases unmatched: 1. CDR3 bases: TGTGCCAGCAGCTTAGTAGCGGGGGCAAACATTCAGTACTTC. Translated, it gives CASSLVAGANIQYF.

The rearrangement joins TRBV28 to TRBJ1-2; D is ambiguous. Trimming pared 6 bases from V and 0 bases from J, leaving 14 bases between. CDR3 length: 15 amino acids. Germline V CDR1 and CDR2: MDHEN, SYDVKM. The CDR3 loop reads CASSPGYSANYGYTF. The CDR3 DNA follows: TGTGCCAGCAGCCCCGGATACAGCGCTAACTATGGCTACACCTTC.